This entry describes one TCR beta chain. What it binds is not known. Method: immunoSEQ multiplex PCR; TCRdb's copy keeps in-frame clones and lacks some. The sample records some 30,000 clones, 70% to 80% being singletons. Before the COVID-19 pandemic, during about 2011-2019, CD4+ T cells were taken from unexposed donors. CD4+ T cells were isolated from the cells after 10 days of culture. These data originate in a study of CD4 T cells in relation to SARS-CoV-2 and coronaviruses. Sequencing was done on a sample of CD4+ T cells from PBMCs, cultured in vitro. The clonotype was recovered from a human donor in good health.

CDR3 nucleotide sequence: TGTGCCAGCTCACCGACAAATGTCGAGACCCAGTACTTC. Its translation: CASSPTNVETQYF. The chain carries TRBV18 and TRBJ2-5; D gene unclear. Germline-derived CDR1 and CDR2 are KGHSH and LQKENI. CDR3 length equals 13 residues. Trimming shortened V by 3 bases and J by 5 bases, and 10 bases separated the two germline ends.